Reported below is one T cell receptor (beta chain). In the authors' workflow: Amplified reference gene primers provided the basis for estimating nucleated cell counts. Measured with immunoSEQ multiplex PCR; TCRdb has only the in-frame clones, and not every one. V, J and clone size are those of that table, while D and trimming were read from the DNA. The sample includes approximately 300,000 clones, about 89% of them seen just once. Germline CDR1 PRHDT, CDR2 FYEKMQ (reference sequence). CDR3 size: 12 residues. With V trimmed by 4 bases and J by 10 bases, 3 bases remained unmatched. This specimen belongs to a study of blood T cell repertoires in COVID-19. For the study at large: In each case, the material was cDNA or gDNA derived from T cells, B-cell-depleted T cells, or PBMCs.

The chain has TRBV13 and TRBJ2-1; 8 bases match TRBD2. The receptor was derived from a man aged 18 to 35 who had recovered from COVID-19. The sample taken for sequencing was peripheral blood. CDR3 protein: CASSSRLAEQFF. CDR3 bases: TGTGCCAGCAGCTCACGACTAGCGGAGCAGTTCTTC.